This TCR beta chain is from a study of T cell changes during pregnancy in multiple sclerosis. This clone came up a few times. Clones were read by immunoSEQ multiplex PCR, and TCRdb kept only the in-frame ones, dropping some. The sample has about 30,000 clones; 80% to 90% are singletons. There are 11 residues in the CDR3. Between the trimmed V and J ends, which lost 4 bases and 7 bases, there was a span of 9 bases. Germline loops: CDR1 SGHRS, CDR2 YFSETQ. V usage is TRBV5-1 and J usage is TRBJ2-7; D is possibly TRBD2 (6 bases). Here the sequenced sample was CD8+ T cells from peripheral blood mononuclear cells, taken in the second trimester of pregnancy. This TCR was recovered from a female donor with multiple sclerosis, enrolled in a pregnancy study. The CDR3 nucleotides are TGCGCCAGCAGCGTCGGGGGAGAGCAGTACTTC. Its translation: CASSVGGEQYF. The full variable domain, rest sourced from reference TRBV5-1 and TRBJ2-7, is KAGVTQTPRYLIKTRGQQVTLSCSPISGHRSVSWYQQTPGQGLQFLFEYFSETQRNKGNFPGRFSGRQFSNSRSEMNVSTLELGDSALYLCASSVGGEQYFGPGTRLTVT.